This T cell receptor beta chain was sequenced for a study of T cells after yellow fever vaccination. This clonotype was found a few times. V was trimmed by 7 bases and J by 0 bases, leaving 17 bases between them. The length of the CDR3 is 17 residues. Per the germline V gene, CDR1 is SGDLS and CDR2 is YYNGEE. TCRdb reprocessed the 5' RACE reads with MiXCR, giving one entry per CDR3 protein. Among about 210,000 distinct CDR3 sequences listed, about 3% were seen once. This sequence originates from a man aged 18 to 29 who received the YFV17D yellow fever vaccine. The starting material was CD4+ T cells sorted from PBMCs, obtained 10 days after the yellow fever booster vaccination. This rearrangement joins TRBV9 to TRBJ1-6; tentatively, D is TRBD1 (5 bases). The CDR3 DNA follows: TGTGCCAGCCACCGACAGTTCCACAGCTCCTATAATTCACCCCTCCACTTT. Amino acids: CASHRQFHSSYNSPLHF.